The 30 T cell receptor beta chains below come from one sample, sequenced in a study of blood T cell repertoires in COVID-19. Sequenced by immunoSEQ multiplex PCR; TCRdb stores in-frame clones only, minus some. The repertoire holds about 110,000 clones, with approximately 85% as singletons. Material: peripheral blood. All receptors come from a human donor in a cohort sampled during active COVID-19.

This clone was seen a handful of times. The CDR3 loop reads CAIRGTSGREGEQYF. The CDR3 DNA follows: TGTGCCATCAGGGGGACTAGCGGGAGGGAAGGCGAGCAGTACTTC. The rearrangement uses TRBV10-3 and TRBJ2-7; 16 bases align to TRBD2. The V segment lost 6 bases and the J segment 6 bases; nucleotides outside the gene matches: 5. Germline CDR1 ENHRY, CDR2 SYGVKD. The CDR3 totals 15 residues.

The chain carries TRBV4-1 and TRBJ2-3; 8 bases agree with TRBD2. Trimming at V came to 0 bases and at J to 5 bases, leaving 13 bases not matched to a gene. Germline lookup yields CDR1 MGHRA and CDR2 YSYEKL. The CDR3 is 18 amino acids. This chain's CDR3 is CASSQEILGGTRKDTQYF. CDR3 bases: TGCGCCAGCAGCCAAGAGATTCTAGGGGGGACTAGAAAAGATACGCAGTATTTT.

The chain joins TRBV3-1 (or the pseudogene TRBV3-2) to TRBJ2-7; TRBD2 matches 7 bases. The J segment lost 6 bases and the V segment lost 1 base, leaving 3 bases of the junction unmatched. The germline V gene has CDR1 LGHDT and CDR2 YNNKEL (reference sequence). The CDR3 runs 13 residues. CDR3: CASSQGLAREQYF. The CDR3 DNA sequence: TGTGCCAGCAGCCAAGGACTAGCACGCGAGCAGTACTTC.

V and J are TRBV7-9 and TRBJ1-4; the match to TRBD1 covers 8 bases. Germline trimming cut 1 base from V and 7 bases from J; bases unmatched to any gene: 11. There are 17 residues in the CDR3. The germline V gene has CDR1 SEHNR and CDR2 FQNEAQ (reference sequence). In DNA, the CDR3 is TGTGCCAGCAGCTTAGGGGCCGGGACAGGCCATCGTGAAAAACTGTTTTTT. Amino acids: CASSLGAGTGHREKLFF.

The chain links TRBV10-1 to TRBJ2-1; D perhaps matches TRBD2 (5 bases). CDR1 is WNHNN, CDR2 SYGVQD, per germline (reference sequence). Trimming removed 6 bases from V and 7 bases from J, with 31 bases in between. The CDR3 sequence is 19 residues long. The CDR3, as DNA: TGCGCCAGCAGCTCCGGGAACAGCAGAAATCCTCTACAATTTAATGAGCAGTTCTTC. Translation gives CASSSGNSRNPLQFNEQFF.

The chain joins TRBV10-3 to TRBJ1-1; a possible D gene is TRBD1 (6 bases). The CDR3 extends over 15 amino acids. V shed 2 bases and J shed 0 bases, with 10 bases lying between them. The germline gives CDR1 ENHRY, CDR2 SYGVKD. The CDR3 region is CAISELWGLNTEAFF. The CDR3 bases are TGTGCCATCAGTGAGCTTTGGGGGCTGAACACTGAAGCTTTCTTT.

This sequence joins TRBV28 and TRBJ1-2; possibly TRBD1 for D (6 bases). V was pared by 5 bases and J by 2 bases, with 21 bases between. Germline-derived CDR1 and CDR2 are MDHEN and SYDVKM. The CDR3 is 17 amino acids. DNA of the CDR3: TGTGCCAGCAGTCCCTTTGCTACAGGGCTTGGAAACTATGGCTACACCTTC. Protein sequence: CASSPFATGLGNYGYTF.

The chain has TRBV10-3 and TRBJ2-7, with 9 positions matching TRBD2. This CDR3 contains 14 residues. The germline gives CDR1 ENHRY, CDR2 SYGVKD. Trimming cost V 5 bases and J 1 base; bases outside gene matches: 3. The CDR3 sequence is CAISPTSGSYEQYF. CDR3 nucleotides: TGTGCCATCAGTCCGACTAGCGGTTCCTACGAGCAGTACTTC.

This clone is a singleton in its sample. J is TRBJ1-5 and V is TRBV6-6, with TRBD1 as a possible D gene (5 bases). V was clipped by 5 bases and J by 5 bases, with 10 bases between them. This CDR3 region has 13 residues. From germline, CDR1 is MNHNY and CDR2 SVGAGI (reference sequence). DNA for the CDR3: TGTGCCAGCAGTCACGGGGGTTATCAGCCCCAGCATTTT. Translation: CASSHGGYQPQHF.

The J gene is TRBJ1-3, the V gene TRBV6-5; TRBD1 matches at 7 bases. The CDR3 is made up of 15 amino acids. The germline CDR1 and CDR2 sequences are MNHEY and SVGAGI. The J segment lost 4 bases and the V segment lost 5 bases, leaving 8 bases of the junction unmatched. CDR3 in DNA: TGTGCCAGCAGTATTCGGACAGGCGGCGGAAACACCATATATTTT. This gives the protein CASSIRTGGGNTIYF.

The CDR3 coding sequence is TGTGCCACCAGGGATCAAGCGAGCACCGGGGAGCTGTTTTTT. This codes for CATRDQASTGELFF. The chain has TRBV15 and TRBJ2-2; D not resolved. Looked up from germline, CDR1 is LNHNV and CDR2 is YYDKDF (reference sequence). This CDR3 is built from 14 residues. V was shortened by 6 bases and J by 4 bases, with 12 bases between the two germline ends.

The CDR3 bases are TGTGCCAGTAGTATCCCCGCAGGGATCTATGGCTACACCTTC. It codes for CASSIPAGIYGYTF. V gene TRBV19 combines with J gene TRBJ1-2, with D perhaps TRBD1 (5 bases). The length of the CDR3 is 14 residues. Germline V gives CDR1 LNHDA, CDR2 SQIVND (reference sequence). Trimming cost V 3 bases and J 4 bases, with 12 bases left between them.

This chain uses TRBV21-1 with TRBJ2-3; the D segment call TRBD1 is taken from the table without a DNA check. TRBV21-1 is a pseudogene. The CDR3 covers 14 residues. CDR3 in amino acids: CASSNPRGPDTQYF. DNA of the CDR3: TGTGCCAGCAGCAATCCCAGGGGACCAGATACGCAGTATTTT.

V usage is TRBV2 and J usage is TRBJ1-2; 8 bases are a match to TRBD1. Germline V gene data show CDR1 as SNHLY and CDR2 as FYNNEI. The length of the CDR3 is 15 residues. The V gene end was trimmed by 1 base and the J gene end by 8 bases; junction bases not matched to a gene: 9. The CDR3 nucleotides read TGTGCCAGCAGTGAAGTGGACAGGGTTATTGGGGGCTACACCTTC. Translating gives CASSEVDRVIGGYTF. Full variable domain (remainder filled in from reference TRBV2 and TRBJ1-2): EPEVTQTPSHQVTQMGQEVILRCVPISNHLYFYWYRQILGQKVEFLVSFYNNEISEKSEIFDDQFSVERPDGSNFTLKIRSTKLEDSAMYFCASSEVDRVIGGYTFGSGTRLTVV.

This clone was counted between two and nine times. This chain uses TRBV2 with TRBJ2-1; 7 bases agree with TRBD2. The CDR3 consists of 17 residues. Looked up from germline, CDR1 is SNHLY and CDR2 is FYNNEI. Germline trimming cut 5 bases from V and 3 bases from J; bases unmatched to any gene: 13. In nucleotides, the CDR3 is TGTGCCAGCAGTCTACGCGGACTAGACGGTATCTACAATGAGCAGTTCTTC. It yields the protein CASSLRGLDGIYNEQFF.

The chain employs TRBV19 and TRBJ2-7; 8 positions match TRBD2. Germline assignment: CDR1 LNHDA and CDR2 SQIVND (reference sequence). The CDR3 covers 16 residues. J gave up 5 bases and V 1 base, and 10 bases lay outside the gene matches. This CDR3 is CASSIGRNREGDEQYF. CDR3 bases: TGTGCCAGTAGTATAGGGAGGAACCGGGAGGGCGACGAGCAGTACTTC.

This clone was observed a single time. The rearrangement uses TRBV29-1 and TRBJ2-2; D may be TRBD1 (7 bases). Germline V lookup: CDR1 SQVTM, CDR2 ANQGSEA. The CDR3 is made up of 15 amino acids. Trimming took 1 base from V and 1 from J, leaving 10 bases between them. The CDR3 region has the DNA TGCAGCGTTGAAGGGGGGGACAGGAACACCGGGGAGCTGTTTTTT. It translates to CSVEGGDRNTGELFF.

The V and J genes are TRBV19 and TRBJ2-1; 9 bases line up with TRBD1. The CDR3 is 15 amino acids. CDR1 is LNHDA and CDR2 is SQIVND in the germline V gene (reference sequence). J was trimmed by 8 bases and V by 2 bases; bases with no gene match: 7. The CDR3 region has the DNA TGTGCCAGTAGTATACCCGAAACAGGGGGCGATGAGCAGTTCTTC. Its protein product is CASSIPETGGDEQFF.

This clone showed up just a few times. As DNA, the CDR3 is TGTGCCAGCAGCCCGGCCGGGACTAGCGGGAGTAATGAGCAGTTCTTC. This sequence encodes CASSPAGTSGSNEQFF. The J gene is TRBJ2-1, the V gene TRBV7-3; 14 nucleotides line up with TRBD2. Germline trimming cut 5 bases from V and 7 bases from J; bases unmatched to any gene: 7. This CDR3 has 16 amino acids. CDR1 and CDR2 (germline): SGHTA, FQGTGA.

J is TRBJ2-2 and V is TRBV18, with 9 bases matching TRBD1. The J segment lost 4 bases and the V segment lost 3 bases, leaving 9 bases of the junction unmatched. Germline CDR1 KGHSH, CDR2 LQKENI. The length of the CDR3 is 17 residues. The CDR3 DNA is TGTGCCAGCTCACCTCCTGCCGGGACAGGGATCACCGGGGAGCTGTTTTTT. Translating it yields CASSPPAGTGITGELFF.

The V and J genes are TRBV11-2 and TRBJ1-1; 10 nucleotides match TRBD1. The germline V gene encodes CDR1 SGHAT and CDR2 FQNNGV. Trimming removed 5 bases from V and 2 bases from J; junction bases left unmatched: 2. The CDR3 length is 14 residues. The CDR3 reads CASSRTGGNTEAFF. CDR3 nucleotides: TGTGCCAGCAGCCGGACAGGGGGTAACACTGAAGCTTTCTTT.

This chain joins TRBV29-1 and TRBJ2-5; unclear D gene. The germline CDR1 and CDR2 sequences are SQVTM and ANQGSEA. CDR3 length equals 10 residues. The V and J ends lost 7 bases and 5 bases respectively, with 8 bases between them. The DNA for the CDR3 is TGCAGCGCTGTTTCGGAGACCCAGTACTTC. This codes for CSAVSETQYF.

The chain carries TRBV7-2 and TRBJ2-2, with D possibly TRBD2 on 5 matching bases. Germline loops: CDR1 SGHTA, CDR2 FQGNSA. This CDR3 comprises 13 residues. V dropped 5 bases and J dropped 7 bases, with 11 bases sitting between them. CDR3 residues: CASSRRVDGELFF. CDR3 sequence (DNA): TGTGCCAGCAGCCGGCGGGTGGACGGGGAGCTGTTTTTT.

V and J are TRBV4-1 and TRBJ1-1; TRBD1 aligns across 10 bases. This CDR3 is 19 amino acids long. Germline assignment: CDR1 MGHRA and CDR2 YSYEKL. V was pared by 6 bases and J by 1 base, with 17 bases of the junction left unmatched. The CDR3 DNA follows: TGCGCCAGCAGTACTTCTCGGGGGACAGGGGTTGTTCCGAACACTGAAGCTTTCTTT. Protein: CASSTSRGTGVVPNTEAFF.

The chain links TRBV15 to TRBJ2-3; 9 positions match TRBD1. The CDR3 consists of 15 residues. With V trimmed by 6 bases and J by 2 bases, 6 bases remained unmatched. Germline loops: CDR1 LNHNV, CDR2 YYDKDF (reference sequence). The CDR3 sequence: CATSVGQGYTDTQYF. CDR3 bases: TGTGCCACCAGTGTGGGACAGGGTTACACAGATACGCAGTATTTT.

The gene calls are TRBV14 and TRBJ2-2; the match to TRBD1 covers 7 bases. V lost 3 bases to trimming and J lost 2 bases; unmatched junction nucleotides: 9. The CDR3 spans 17 residues. The germline gives CDR1 SGHDN, CDR2 FVKESK. The CDR3 region has the DNA TGTGCCAGCAGCCACCCCACAGGGGCGCTCAACACCGGGGAGCTGTTTTTT. Translation: CASSHPTGALNTGELFF.

The chain is built from TRBV5-1 and TRBJ2-2; D is possibly TRBD1 (6 bases). The CDR3 is made up of 15 amino acids. Germline V gene lookup returns CDR1 SGHRS and CDR2 YFSETQ. With 5 bases removed from V and 1 base from J, the gap between germline ends came to 12 bases. The chain's CDR3 is CASRTWGQNTGELFF. CDR3 in DNA: TGCGCCAGCAGGACTTGGGGACAGAACACCGGGGAGCTGTTTTTT.

V and J are TRBV6-4 and TRBJ2-7, with 10 bases fitting TRBD1. The ends lost 7 bases at V and 5 bases at J; junction bases unmatched: 11. The CDR3 has 15 residues. Looked up from germline, CDR1 is MRHNA and CDR2 is SNTAGT. The CDR3: CASTPEGTGANEQYF. The CDR3 region has the DNA TGTGCCAGCACCCCCGAAGGGACAGGGGCCAACGAGCAGTACTTC.

This chain links TRBV27 with TRBJ1-2; the match to TRBD1 covers 9 bases. Germline V lookup: CDR1 MNHEY, CDR2 SMNVEV (reference sequence). The V gene end was trimmed by 3 bases and the J gene end by 2 bases; junction bases not matched to a gene: 4. This CDR3 region has 15 residues. CDR3 protein: CASSFGTGLNYGYTF. In DNA, the CDR3 is TGTGCCAGCAGTTTCGGGACAGGGCTAAACTATGGCTACACCTTC.

A word on this clone: Mismatch with germline at one junction end may stem from a read error. The rearrangement uses TRBV6-5 and TRBJ2-3; D is unclear. Looked up from germline, CDR1 is MNHEY and CDR2 is SVGAGI. The CDR3 spans 12 residues. The CDR3 nucleotides read TGTGCCGGCAGACTGGGCACAGATACGCAGTATTTT. It encodes CAGRLGTDTQYF.